This TCR beta chain was captured by sequencing in a study of blood T cell repertoires in COVID-19. Overall study: PBMCs, B-cell-depleted T cells, or T cells were the source of the cDNA or gDNA that made up the material.

CDR3 length equals 14 residues. Original methodology: Reference gene primers were amplified, and this amplification served to estimate nucleated cell counts. The table came from immunoSEQ multiplex PCR; TCRdb's copy has only in-frame clones and leaves some out. V and J calls and clone size are as listed in that table; D and trimming were resolved from the DNA. The sample lists tens of thousands of clones; around 87% were seen once. This clone was observed once. The sequence derives from a human donor with acute or convalescent COVID-19. The donor label of this sample is uncertain. The rearrangement joins TRBV21-1 to TRBJ1-1; the tabulated D call, TRBD1, remains unverified against the DNA. TRBV21-1 counts as a pseudogene. Material: peripheral blood. CDR3 nucleotide sequence: TGTGCCAGCAGCAAAGATACAGGGACGGGTGAAGCTTTCTTT. This translates into CASSKDTGTGEAFF.